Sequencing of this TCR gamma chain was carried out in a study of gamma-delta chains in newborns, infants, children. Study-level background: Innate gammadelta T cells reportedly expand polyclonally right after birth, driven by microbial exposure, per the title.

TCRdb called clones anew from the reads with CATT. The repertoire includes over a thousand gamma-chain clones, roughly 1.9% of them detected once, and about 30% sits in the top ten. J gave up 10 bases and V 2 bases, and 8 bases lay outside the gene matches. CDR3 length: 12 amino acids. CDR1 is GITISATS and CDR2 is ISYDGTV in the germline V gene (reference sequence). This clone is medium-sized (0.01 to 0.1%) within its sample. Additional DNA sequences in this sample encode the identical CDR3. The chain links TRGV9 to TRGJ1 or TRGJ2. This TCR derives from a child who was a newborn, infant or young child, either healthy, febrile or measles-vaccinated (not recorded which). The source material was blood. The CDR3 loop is CALWEDTKKKLF. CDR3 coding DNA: TGTGCCTTGTGGGAGGACACAAAAAAGAAACTCTTT.